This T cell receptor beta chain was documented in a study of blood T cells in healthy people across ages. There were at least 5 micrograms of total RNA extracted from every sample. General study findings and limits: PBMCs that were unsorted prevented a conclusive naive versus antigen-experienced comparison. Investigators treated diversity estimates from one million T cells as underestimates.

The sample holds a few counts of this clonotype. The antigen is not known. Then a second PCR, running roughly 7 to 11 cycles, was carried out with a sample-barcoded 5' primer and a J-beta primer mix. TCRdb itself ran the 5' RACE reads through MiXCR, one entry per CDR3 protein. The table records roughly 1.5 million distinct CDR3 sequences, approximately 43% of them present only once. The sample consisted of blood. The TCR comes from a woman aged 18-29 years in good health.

The CDR3: CATSDSRNMGKLFF. The DNA for the CDR3 is TGTGCCACCAGTGATTCTCGTAACATGGGAAAACTGTTTTTT. J is TRBJ1-4 and V is TRBV24-1; D is ambiguous. The V gene's germline CDR1 is KGHDR and CDR2 SFDVKD. The CDR3 length is 14 residues. V was trimmed by 2 bases and J by 10 bases, leaving 13 bases between them.